This T cell receptor (beta chain) was identified in a study of blood T cell repertoires in COVID-19. Study-wide background: Nucleic acid was either cDNA or gDNA, and it came from T cells, B-cell-depleted T cells, or PBMCs.

The table came from immunoSEQ multiplex PCR; TCRdb's copy has only in-frame clones and leaves some out. Seen here are 70,000 or so clones, more than 75% observed once, and the top ten hold 1.3% to 1.5%. V dropped 5 bases and J dropped 6 bases, with 14 bases sitting between them. CDR3 size: 14 residues. The germline CDR1 and CDR2 sequences are LNHDA and SQIVND (reference sequence). The source is a human donor in a cohort sampled during active COVID-19. The chain has TRBV19 and TRBJ2-1, with D possibly TRBD2 on 6 matching bases. The sequencing sample was made of peripheral blood. The CDR3 region is CASSENSGVNEQFF. The CDR3 DNA is TGTGCCAGTAGTGAGAACTCGGGAGTCAATGAGCAGTTCTTC.